This TCR beta chain was obtained from a study of beta chain features in type 1 diabetes. Whole-study findings and limits: In every one of the four CD4+ subsets, TCRB CDR3s were moderately but significantly shorter in Type 1 diabetes patients.

This clone was counted between two and nine times. The antigen is unknown. Germline assignment: CDR1 LNHDA and CDR2 SQIVND (reference sequence). The CDR3 runs to 14 residues. With V trimmed by 5 bases and J by 5 bases, 8 bases remained unmatched. The study reverse transcribed the entire isolated RNA, so it sequenced expressed TCRB transcripts. The method was immunoSEQ multiplex PCR; TCRdb's version includes in-frame clones alone and lacks a portion of them. There are roughly 700,000 clones in the sample; 10% to 15% occur only once, and approximately 0.021% lies in the top ten. The sequenced material came from naive CD4+ T cells from blood. The rearrangement links TRBV19 to TRBJ2-5; 7 positions match TRBD1. The sequence was collected from a man younger than 35 with type 1 diabetes. The CDR3 reads CASSVTGYTETQYF. CDR3 in DNA: TGTGCCAGTAGTGTGACAGGGTACACCGAGACCCAGTACTTC.